Reported below is one T cell receptor (beta chain). This entry belongs to a study of cytomegalovirus exposure and HLA in healthy donors. Trimming removed 5 bases from V and 8 bases from J; junction bases left unmatched: 1. Looked up from germline, CDR1 is MNHEY and CDR2 is SVGAGI. This CDR3 spans 13 amino acids. Repertoires were generated with immunoSEQ multiplex PCR, while TCRdb's copy carries only in-frame clones and drops some. The table includes about 56,000 clones, 93% detected once. V and J are TRBV6-5 and TRBJ1-6; the match to TRBD1 covers 9 bases. This TCR was recovered from a woman aged 18-35 years in good health and CMV-seropositive. Material: PBMCs. CDR3 in DNA: TGTGCCAGCAGTCGGGACAGGGATTCACCCCTCCACTTT. This encodes CASSRDRDSPLHF.